Sequencing of this TCR beta chain was carried out in a study of cytomegalovirus exposure and HLA in healthy donors. Overall study: An early data release held 75 million to 100 million unique TCRs from HLA-typed donors.

Study-level points and caveats: An analysis done earlier found most TCR beta V segments productive about 87% or about 30% of the time.

Vbeta (60) and Jbeta (13) primers were used in the PCR. TCRdb's table, derived via immunoSEQ multiplex PCR, lists solely in-frame clones and lacks some. Among about 100,000 clones, 77% were seen once, and the ten largest hold 4% to 5%. Details on this clone: Its antigen is still unknown.

The CDR3 runs 15 residues. Per the germline V gene, CDR1 is ENHRY and CDR2 is SYGVKD. V was trimmed by 0 bases and J by 4 bases, leaving 9 bases between them. The clonotype comes from a male donor in good health and CMV-seronegative. Sequenced material: PBMCs. V gene TRBV10-3 combines with J gene TRBJ2-2; weak D call: TRBD2 (7 bases). This CDR3 reads CAISESAGATGELFF. In nucleotides, the CDR3 is TGTGCCATCAGTGAGTCTGCGGGGGCCACCGGGGAGCTGTTTTTT.